This TCR beta chain originates from a study of type 1 and type 2 diabetes patients. The wider study: From PBMCs, CD4+ and CD8+ T cells were isolated by magnetic microbeads.

J lost 6 bases, V lost 7 bases, and 3 bases had no gene match. The CDR3 consists of 13 residues. Germline V gene data show CDR1 as KGHDR and CDR2 as SFDVKD. The PCR template was genomic DNA. The TCR beta CDR3 region was amplified using 30 forward and 13 reverse primers. TCRdb called the multiplex PCR reads again in MiXCR, with one record for every CDR3 protein. The sample lists fewer than 300,000 distinct CDR3 sequences, roughly 44% occurring once. The chain links TRBV24-1 to TRBJ2-1; TRBD1 matches 9 bases. This receptor was taken from a man younger than 35 with type 2 diabetes. The sample comprised peripheral blood mononuclear cells (PBMCs). The CDR3 bases are TGTGCCACCAGCGGGGGACAGGGCAATGAGCAGTTCTTC. It translates to CATSGGQGNEQFF.